This record looks at one TCR beta chain sequence and its context. Its cognate antigen is unknown. This sample was taken from a study of T cells in localized non-small cell lung cancer. General observations from the study: Since sequencing was restricted to only one region of the tumor, intratumor heterogeneity remains a possibility. Highest T cell clonality was seen in uninvolved adjacent lung, surpassing that measured in tumor. A median of about 54 of the top 100 tumor clones appeared in adjacent lung, which was paired and uninvolved. A raised T cell density in blood coincided with lengthier overall survival.

Germline trimming cut 8 bases from V and 1 base from J; bases unmatched to any gene: 3. The CDR3 length is 14 residues. Germline lookup yields CDR1 LNHDA and CDR2 SQIVND (reference sequence). TCRdb keeps only in-frame clones here, not all; method: immunoSEQ multiplex PCR. The sample yields approximately 89,000 clones, around three quarters seen once. V is TRBV19 and J is TRBJ2-2, with TRBD1 identical over 8 bases. The sequences come from PBMCs, collected before any cancer treatment. This TCR was sampled from a man aged 40 to 69 with stage II squamous cell lung carcinoma. CDR3: CASSGTGNTGELFF. CDR3 nucleotide sequence: TGTGCCAGTTCCGGGACAGGGAACACCGGGGAGCTGTTTTTT.